The sequence of this T cell receptor (beta chain) was determined in a study of blood T cell repertoires in COVID-19 (dated by TCRdb to about 2020). About the investigation overall: Collaborator samples came from the United States, Italy and Spain and covered acute and convalescent phases of COVID-19. The repertoires were released in a freely available public database meant as a resource for research on the immune response to SARS-CoV-2. Where available, HLA class I and class II types were taken from metadata supplied by the sample provider and were not determined by assay-based typing. Nearly every sample came with metadata listing a de-identified subject ID, COVID-19 status, age in years and sex. Deeply sampled blood TCRbeta repertoires from subjects exposed to, actively infected with, or recovered from COVID-19 were included in the dataset. Samples came from the ongoing ImmuneRACE study (first 160 participants) plus 1,254 subjects from 6 global collaborators. The prospective study material was composed of cDNA or gDNA derived from T cells, B-cell-depleted T cells, or PBMCs.

Study-wide findings and limitations: The quantity of clinical and demographic metadata differed by source and by participant and was supplied without curation.

On this clone itself: There is no known antigen for this receptor. Base quality data are lacking; no much larger clone is found one base away.

Deletion took 6 bases off V and 4 bases off J, with a span of 12 bases between the germline ends. Per the germline V gene, SNHLY is the CDR1 and FYNNEI is the CDR2. The CDR3 runs 13 residues from the cysteine to the phenylalanine. The only DNA kept is the CDR3, 39 bases in frame from the first base. TCRbeta CDR3 regions were amplified from genomic DNA using the immunoSEQ Assay, a bias-controlled multiplex PCR. On the authors' methods: Within the assay, amplification of reference gene primers was used to estimate how many nucleated cells each sample contained. To quantify the absolute abundance of each unique TCRbeta CDR3 rearrangement, sequence reads were collapsed and filtered. For each sample, productive Simpson clonality was calculated as the square root of Simpson's diversity index across productive rearrangements. This immuneACCESS table, as held by TCRdb, lists in-frame sequences with V and J called but not all clones. Of the missing ones, under half trace to an unresolved V gene in checked studies; the others have no known cause. V, J and clone size reflect that table, while D and trimming were determined from the DNA. The sample profile shows under 250,000 clones; 84% of them were found once. The ten largest clonotypes hold approximately 8% of the sample.

Whole blood was collected in K2EDTA tubes by collaborating institutions according to the institutions' own protocols. For TCRbeta analysis, collaborators shipped samples in one of three forms: frozen whole blood, isolated PBMCs, or DNA extracted from either of those sample types. This receptor was taken from a woman aged 45-60 years with active or convalescent COVID-19. What was sequenced was peripheral blood. The V and J genes are TRBV2 and TRBJ1-2, with the D gene call left open. The nucleotide sequence reads as follows: TGTGCCAGCAGCGCTACTAATAGCTATGGCTACACCTTC. This translates into CASSATNSYGYTF.